These 26 T cell receptor beta chains share one sample of origin, sequenced in a study of cytomegalovirus exposure and HLA in healthy donors. PCR was performed using 60 Vbeta and 13 Jbeta primers. TCRdb keeps only in-frame clones here, not all; method: immunoSEQ multiplex PCR. Of about 120,000 clones in the sample, approximately 70% were seen once. Source material: PBMCs. The receptors stem from a young man in good health and CMV-seropositive.

The chain has TRBV6-5 and TRBJ1-1, with TRBD1 matching over 8 bases. The V segment lost 2 bases and the J segment 4 bases; nucleotides outside the gene matches: 0. The CDR3 runs 13 residues. Germline V gene sequence: CDR1 MNHEY, CDR2 SVGAGI. The CDR3 protein is CASSYDRGTEAFF. Written as DNA, the CDR3 is TGTGCCAGCAGTTACGACAGGGGCACTGAAGCTTTCTTT.

The V call is TRBV27, the J call TRBJ2-7; 10 bases line up with TRBD2. Germline lookup yields CDR1 MNHEY and CDR2 SMNVEV (reference sequence). Trimming at V came to 5 bases and at J to 3 bases, leaving 1 base not matched to a gene. The CDR3 totals 13 residues. The CDR3 bases are TGTGCCAGCAGTCTAGCGGGAGACTACGAGCAGTACTTC. This codes for CASSLAGDYEQYF.

The chain carries TRBV9 and TRBJ2-7; 16 bases are a match to TRBD2. V dropped 2 bases and J dropped 4; count of bases not matched to a gene: 15. CDR1 is SGDLS, CDR2 YYNGEE, per germline. The CDR3 runs 20 residues. CDR3: CASSVGPGLAGGPLGYEQYF. The CDR3 bases are TGTGCCAGCAGCGTCGGTCCGGGACTAGCGGGGGGGCCCCTCGGGTACGAGCAGTACTTC.

The chain couples TRBV28 to TRBJ1-3; weak D call: TRBD1 (6 bases). The CDR3 totals 16 residues. Germline V gene sequence: CDR1 MDHEN, CDR2 SYDVKM. Trimming shortened V by 4 bases and J by 0 bases, and 13 bases separated the two germline ends. CDR3 DNA sequence: TGTGCCAGCAGTTCGAGGGGAGGGGGCTCTGGAAACACCATATATTTT. Protein: CASSSRGGGSGNTIYF.

This chain's CDR3 is CASSSGGRERAFF. CDR3 nucleotide sequence: TGTGCCAGCAGCTCAGGGGGAAGGGAAAGAGCTTTCTTT. This chain links TRBV5-4 with TRBJ1-1, with TRBD1 matching 7 bases. Trimming removed 3 bases from V and 10 bases from J; junction bases left unmatched: 9. The CDR3 covers 13 residues. The germline V gene has CDR1 SGHNT and CDR2 YYREEE (reference sequence).

The chain employs TRBV6-5 and TRBJ2-7; 8 bases line up with TRBD2. Per germline, CDR1 MNHEY and CDR2 SVGAGI. The junction had 7 bases not matched to a gene; V was cut back by 6 bases and J by 0 bases. The CDR3 runs 15 residues. The CDR3 coding sequence is TGTGCCAGCAGGGTCTTTCGGGGGGGCTCCTACGAGCAGTACTTC. It encodes CASRVFRGGSYEQYF.

The chain couples TRBV6-5 to TRBJ1-1, with 9 nucleotides matching TRBD1. CDR1 MNHEY and CDR2 SVGAGI come from the germline V gene. This CDR3 spans 14 amino acids. V dropped 6 bases and J dropped 3; count of bases not matched to a gene: 5. Here the CDR3 reads CASRVGQGYTEAFF. CDR3 nucleotide sequence: TGTGCCAGCAGGGTAGGACAGGGGTACACTGAAGCTTTCTTT.

J is TRBJ2-3 and V is TRBV9, with D perhaps matching TRBD1 (6 bases). Per the germline V gene, CDR1 is SGDLS and CDR2 is YYNGEE. The ends were cut back, 0 bases at V and 0 bases at J, with 14 bases in the middle. The CDR3 contains 17 residues. CDR3 amino acids: CASSVEGQGLSTDTQYF. DNA of the CDR3: TGTGCCAGCAGCGTAGAAGGGCAGGGGCTTAGCACAGATACGCAGTATTTT.

The chain is built from TRBV7-2 and TRBJ2-3, with 7 positions matching TRBD2. CDR3 length: 16 residues. V trimming: 4 bases; J trimming: 0 bases; junction bases outside the gene matches: 7. The germline V gene encodes CDR1 SGHTA and CDR2 FQGNSA. CDR3 sequence (DNA): TGTGCCAGCAGCTCCTTGAGCGGGGTTAGCACAGATACGCAGTATTTT. Its protein is CASSSLSGVSTDTQYF.

The chain uses TRBV6-1 and TRBJ1-2, with TRBD1 as a possible D gene (6 bases). Germline CDR1 reads MNHNS; CDR2 reads SASEGT. V was shortened by 3 bases and J by 6 bases, with 20 bases between the two germline ends. This CDR3 contains 16 residues. CDR3 in amino acids: CASSDSGTGIRDGYTF. CDR3 in DNA: TGTGCCAGCAGTGATTCAGGAACAGGGATTCGGGATGGCTACACCTTC.

This chain links TRBV5-1 with TRBJ2-5; 11 bases are shared with TRBD2. The germline CDR1 and CDR2 sequences are SGHRS and YFSETQ. V shed 4 bases and J 5 bases; nucleotides not matched to a gene: 10. This CDR3 has 16 amino acids. The CDR3 coding sequence is TGCGCCAGCAGCATTCTAGCGGGGGGTCGACGGGAGACCCAGTACTTC. It encodes CASSILAGGRRETQYF.

This clone was seen a few times. The chain combines TRBV7-2 with TRBJ1-1; D remains unclear. Deletions cut 2 bases from V and 1 base from J, with 11 bases between. The CDR3 contains 15 residues. Germline assignment: CDR1 SGHTA and CDR2 FQGNSA. CDR3 DNA sequence: TGTGCCAGCAGCTTAAGAGGCAGTGCGAACACTGAAGCTTTCTTT. It translates to CASSLRGSANTEAFF.

The chain joins TRBV4-2 to TRBJ1-1, with unresolved D. Germline V gene data show CDR1 as LGHNA and CDR2 as YNFKEQ. V was cut by 4 bases and J by 0 bases, with 6 bases left in between. The CDR3 covers 13 residues. CDR3: CASSPPVNTEAFF. The CDR3 DNA sequence: TGTGCCAGCAGCCCCCCCGTGAACACTGAAGCTTTCTTT.

This clone has just a few counts. J is TRBJ1-2 and V is TRBV11-3; perhaps TRBD1 as D (5 bases). Germline values: CDR1 SGHNT, CDR2 YENEEA. CDR3 length: 15 residues. V lost 2 bases and J lost 7, with 17 bases in between. CDR3 bases: TGTGCCAGCAGCTTAAATAATCGGCAGGGAGGTGGCTACACCTTC. The encoded protein is CASSLNNRQGGGYTF.

The V and J genes are TRBV30 and TRBJ1-2; D uncertain. CDR1 and CDR2 from the germline V gene are GTSNPN and SVGIG (reference sequence). This CDR3 region has 11 residues. Between the trimmed V and J ends, which lost 0 bases and 7 bases, there was a span of 6 bases. The CDR3 sequence: CAWSVRSGYTF. CDR3 in DNA: TGTGCCTGGAGTGTACGGAGTGGCTACACCTTC.

The rearrangement uses TRBV5-1 and TRBJ2-2; 8 bases agree with TRBD1. CDR3 size: 16 residues. Germline V gene lookup returns CDR1 SGHRS and CDR2 YFSETQ. Trimming at V came to 0 bases and at J to 3 bases, leaving 4 bases not matched to a gene. The CDR3 spells CASSLDGDRYTGELFF. CDR3 nucleotides: TGCGCCAGCAGCTTGGATGGGGACAGGTACACCGGGGAGCTGTTTTTT.

This sequence joins TRBV5-4 and TRBJ1-2; D might be TRBD1 (5 bases). The CDR3 has 14 amino acids. The V and J ends lost 0 bases and 4 bases respectively, with 10 bases between them. Per the germline V gene, CDR1 is SGHNT and CDR2 is YYREEE (reference sequence). The CDR3 DNA follows: TGTGCCAGCAGCTTGGTTGGGGCTACCTATGGCTACACCTTC. This sequence encodes CASSLVGATYGYTF.

This clone was observed a few times. The chain uses TRBV11-2 and TRBJ2-3, with 7 bases lining up with TRBD2. This CDR3 has 15 amino acids. The junction had 6 bases not matched to a gene; V was cut back by 0 bases and J by 6 bases. CDR1 is SGHAT and CDR2 is FQNNGV in the germline V gene. In DNA, the CDR3 is TGTGCCAGCAGCTTAGAAAGCGGGGTCCAGGATACGCAGTATTTT. Translation: CASSLESGVQDTQYF.

This sequence joins TRBV29-1 and TRBJ2-1, with 11 bases lining up with TRBD2. Germline values: CDR1 SQVTM, CDR2 ANQGSEA. J gave up 0 bases and V 6 bases, and 7 bases lay outside the gene matches. This CDR3 is built from 16 residues. The CDR3 loop reads CSVAGLAGPSYNEQFF. The CDR3 DNA is TGCAGCGTGGCCGGACTAGCGGGTCCCTCCTACAATGAGCAGTTCTTC.

The chain recombines TRBV25-1 with TRBJ2-3; 12 nucleotides align to TRBD1. Looked up from germline, CDR1 is MGHDK and CDR2 is SYGVNS. The CDR3 extends over 18 amino acids. With V trimmed by 5 bases and J by 2 bases, 11 bases remained unmatched. CDR3: CASSTGTGGQVNTDTQYF. The CDR3 nucleotides read TGTGCCAGCAGTACCGGGACAGGGGGCCAGGTGAACACAGATACGCAGTATTTT.

The chain combines TRBV10-1 with TRBJ2-5; tentative D call: TRBD1 (6 bases). The J call is in doubt because the DNA end fits TRBJ2-7 better. Germline V gives CDR1 WNHNN, CDR2 SYGVQD (reference sequence). The CDR3 has 13 residues. The CDR3 sequence: CASSEGGSYEQYF. The CDR3, as DNA: TGCGCCAGCAGTGAAGGGGGTTCCTACGAGCAGTACTTC.

This clone was seen only once. In nucleotides, the CDR3 is TGTGCCAGCAGCCAAGCTTCAGGGGGCATGGCTTTCTTT. It codes for CASSQASGGMAFF. The chain joins TRBV4-2 to TRBJ1-1, with 8 bases lining up with TRBD1. The CDR3 runs 13 residues. The germline V gene encodes CDR1 LGHNA and CDR2 YNFKEQ. The J segment lost 11 bases and the V segment lost 1 base, leaving 6 bases of the junction unmatched.

The V call is TRBV5-6, the J call TRBJ2-3; D possibly corresponds to TRBD1 (6 bases). The V and J ends lost 0 bases and 0 bases respectively, with 11 bases between them. The CDR3 length is 16 residues. Germline CDR1 SGHDT, CDR2 YYEEEE. CDR3 protein: CASSLERRGSTDTQYF. DNA for the CDR3: TGTGCCAGCAGCTTGGAGAGAAGGGGGAGCACAGATACGCAGTATTTT.

The chain joins TRBV2 to TRBJ2-4; D gene ambiguous. Trimming took off 1 base at V and 9 bases at J, with 13 bases between the two ends. The CDR3 length is 14 residues. Germline CDR1 SNHLY, CDR2 FYNNEI. This CDR3 reads CASSEDSAVVIQYF. CDR3 nucleotides: TGTGCCAGCAGTGAAGACTCCGCGGTCGTCATTCAGTACTTC.

V usage is TRBV27 and J usage is TRBJ2-3; TRBD1 is a possible D gene (6 bases). The CDR3 totals 12 residues. Trimming removed 5 bases from V and 4 bases from J, with 7 bases in between. Germline CDR1 MNHEY, CDR2 SMNVEV (reference sequence). Here the CDR3 DNA reads TGTGCCAGCAGTACAGGGCCAGATACGCAGTATTTT. Protein: CASSTGPDTQYF.

The V gene is TRBV19, the J gene TRBJ1-1, with D possibly TRBD1 on 5 matching bases. CDR3 length: 13 residues. Trimming pared 4 bases from V and 3 bases from J, leaving 9 bases between. The V gene's germline CDR1 is LNHDA and CDR2 SQIVND (reference sequence). Here the CDR3 reads CASSSGGDTEAFF. The CDR3 DNA is TGTGCCAGTAGTAGTGGAGGGGACACTGAAGCTTTCTTT.